Each of the 15 T cell receptor beta chains below was sequenced from the same sample in a study of identical twins. TCRdb passed the 5' RACE reads through MiXCR, listing each CDR3 protein once. Among 1.5 million to 2 million distinct CDR3 sequences listed, less than 40% were seen once. Sequenced material: cord blood. Receptors were obtained from a newborn girl in good health.

This clonotype came up a few times. The chain couples TRBV5-1 to TRBJ1-2; possibly TRBD1 for D (5 bases). This CDR3 is built from 14 residues. In germline, CDR1 is SGHRS, CDR2 YFSETQ. The V end lost 0 bases, the J end lost 7 bases, and 13 bases lay between the germline ends. CDR3 in amino acids: CASSLEGPGFGYTF. The CDR3, as DNA: TGCGCCAGCAGCTTGGAGGGTCCAGGGTTTGGCTACACCTTC.

To note about this clonotype: This clone may be a read error of a much larger clone one base away. The chain uses TRBV5-1 and TRBJ2-5; a weak D match, TRBD1 (6 bases). CDR3 length: 14 residues. The germline gives CDR1 SGHRS, CDR2 YFSETQ. The V end lost 0 bases, the J end lost 0 bases, and 6 bases lay between the germline ends. Written as DNA, the CDR3 is TGCGCCAGCAGCTTGGGACAGGACCAAGAGACCCAGTACTTC. This codes for CASSLGQDQETQYF.

CDR3 loop: CASTWDTGELFF. The DNA of the CDR3 is TGTGCCAGCACCTGGGACACCGGGGAGCTGTTTTTT. The J gene is TRBJ2-2, the V gene TRBV12-3 or TRBV12-4; D unresolved. V lost 7 bases to trimming and J lost 3 bases, with 6 bases between them. CDR3 length equals 12 residues.

A few counts support this clonotype. This chain joins TRBV20-1 and TRBJ1-6; D possibly corresponds to TRBD1 (5 bases). Germline CDR1 and CDR2: DFQATT and SNEGSKA (reference sequence). This CDR3 spans 15 amino acids. Trimming took off 5 bases at V and 0 bases at J, with 11 bases between the two ends. CDR3 sequence (DNA): TGCAGTGCTGGGGCCCAGAGCTCCTATAATTCACCCCTCCACTTT. Its protein product is CSAGAQSSYNSPLHF.

The chain carries TRBV20-1 and TRBJ1-5, with 7 bases aligning to TRBD1. The CDR3 contains 13 residues. Germline CDR1 DFQATT, CDR2 SNEGSKA (reference sequence). Losses at the gene ends were 7 bases for V and 2 bases for J; bases not matched to a gene: 5. The CDR3 protein is CSVIDRGNQPQHF. The CDR3 nucleotides read TGCAGTGTTATTGACAGGGGCAATCAGCCCCAGCATTTT.

This clonotype showed up many times. The chain links TRBV20-1 to TRBJ2-7, with D tentatively TRBD1 (6 bases). The CDR3 spans 13 residues. The germline V gene encodes CDR1 DFQATT and CDR2 SNEGSKA (reference sequence). Trimming removed 6 bases from V and 5 bases from J, with 17 bases in between. CDR3 in amino acids: CSARTGIWDEQYF. The CDR3 region has the DNA TGCAGTGCCCGAACAGGGATTTGGGACGAGCAGTACTTC.

This clonotype was picked up a small number of times. The V call is TRBV20-1, the J call TRBJ2-1; TRBD2 agrees at 8 bases. J gave up 3 bases and V 3 bases, and 7 bases lay outside the gene matches. CDR3 length equals 15 residues. Per germline, CDR1 DFQATT and CDR2 SNEGSKA (reference sequence). The CDR3 here is CSASVPRGVYNEQFF. CDR3 nucleotides: TGCAGTGCTAGTGTCCCGCGGGGGGTCTACAATGAGCAGTTCTTC.

A few counts support this clonotype. The chain has TRBV28 and TRBJ2-2; D is unresolved. Germline CDR1 reads MDHEN; CDR2 reads SYDVKM. V lost 3 bases, J lost 3 bases, and 11 bases lay in between. The CDR3 spans 15 residues. CDR3: CASSFLSQYTGELFF. The CDR3 bases are TGTGCCAGCAGTTTTCTCTCCCAGTACACCGGGGAGCTGTTTTTT.

This clonotype was detected a few times. V usage is TRBV20-1 and J usage is TRBJ1-5, with D perhaps TRBD1 (6 bases). With 4 bases removed from V and 3 bases from J, the gap between germline ends came to 13 bases. From germline, CDR1 is DFQATT and CDR2 SNEGSKA (reference sequence). The CDR3 is 14 residues long. The CDR3 is CSAIRQVNNQPQHF. The CDR3 DNA reads TGCAGTGCTATCAGACAGGTGAACAATCAGCCCCAGCATTTT.

V gene TRBV7-9 combines with J gene TRBJ1-6; TRBD1 aligns across 7 bases. Germline assignment: CDR1 SEHNR and CDR2 FQNEAQ (reference sequence). The CDR3 spans 18 residues. V was pared by 1 base and J by 4 bases, with 10 bases of the junction left unmatched. Written as DNA, the CDR3 is TGTGCCAGCAGCTTAGGTTACCATCGGGACAGTTATAATTCACCCCTCCACTTT. Amino acid sequence: CASSLGYHRDSYNSPLHF.

This clonotype turned up a few times. CDR3 in DNA: TGTGCCAGCAAAACAGGGGGCGCTGGGGCCAACGTCCTGACTTTC. Amino acids: CASKTGGAGANVLTF. The chain recombines TRBV27 with TRBJ2-6, with 9 bases that match TRBD1. The CDR3 spans 15 residues. Germline CDR1 and CDR2: MNHEY and SMNVEV (reference sequence). After removal of 7 bases from V and 2 bases from J, the junction contained 3 bases not matched to a gene.

This sequence joins TRBV24-1 and TRBJ2-1; 8 bases are shared with TRBD1. The CDR3 is made up of 15 amino acids. Germline V gene lookup returns CDR1 KGHDR and CDR2 SFDVKD. V was clipped by 5 bases and J by 6 bases; unmatched bases: 8. CDR3 loop: CATSAPVDRGNEQFF. For the CDR3, the DNA is TGTGCCACCAGTGCACCAGTTGACAGGGGCAATGAGCAGTTCTTC.

This clonotype was detected only once. This chain links TRBV10-3 with TRBJ1-5; 8 nucleotides align to TRBD1. The germline V gene has CDR1 ENHRY and CDR2 SYGVKD. There are 16 residues in the CDR3. Unmatched junction bases numbered 13, after V lost 10 bases and J lost 2 bases. The CDR3, as DNA: TGTGCCAGCGGGAAGGGGACAGGCGGGGGCAATCAGCCCCAGCATTTT. Protein: CASGKGTGGGNQPQHF.

This clonotype was seen only a few times. This chain joins TRBV7-9 and TRBJ2-7; D possibly corresponds to TRBD2 (6 bases). Germline assignment: CDR1 SEHNR and CDR2 FQNEAQ (reference sequence). With 1 base removed from V and 3 bases from J, the gap between germline ends came to 10 bases. The CDR3 runs to 14 residues. The CDR3 loop reads CASSLGAGFYEQYF. CDR3 bases: TGTGCCAGCAGCTTAGGGGCGGGATTCTACGAGCAGTACTTC.

This clonotype was counted between two and nine times. The genes are TRBV20-1 and TRBJ1-2; D is possibly TRBD1 (6 bases). CDR1 DFQATT and CDR2 SNEGSKA come from the germline V gene (reference sequence). The CDR3 totals 15 residues. The germline V and J ends were trimmed by 0 bases and 9 bases, with 20 bases remaining between them. The DNA of the CDR3 is TGCAGTGCTAGAGAGGCCCCAGGGGCTCTTATGAGCTACACCTTC. Translated: CSAREAPGALMSYTF.